The clone carrying this T cell receptor beta chain was counted between two and nine times. Its target is unknown. One base away lies a much larger clone, so this may be a sequencing read error. The sample has other DNA sequences that encode this CDR3 too. This sample is part of a study of shared clonotypes between healthy human individuals. TCRdb's table, derived via immunoSEQ multiplex PCR, lists solely in-frame clones and lacks some. The data hold over a million clones, with roughly 74% observed a single time. Whole-study findings and limits: Generation probabilities of non-shared clonotypes were lower (relative to those shared by all four donors).

V gave up 0 bases and J gave up 3 bases, with 3 bases separating them. CDR3 length equals 12 residues. From germline, CDR1 is SGHNT and CDR2 YYREEE (reference sequence). This rearrangement joins TRBV5-4 to TRBJ1-1; D not certain. Input material: memory CD4+ T cells from PBMCs. Subset meaning: CD45RA-negative fraction. The TCR comes from a man aged 18-30 years in good health. Some clones in this sample may be carry-over from other donors' samples. CDR3 coding DNA: TGTGCCAGCAGCTTGGGGGACACTGAAGCTTTCTTT. Amino acid sequence: CASSLGDTEAFF.